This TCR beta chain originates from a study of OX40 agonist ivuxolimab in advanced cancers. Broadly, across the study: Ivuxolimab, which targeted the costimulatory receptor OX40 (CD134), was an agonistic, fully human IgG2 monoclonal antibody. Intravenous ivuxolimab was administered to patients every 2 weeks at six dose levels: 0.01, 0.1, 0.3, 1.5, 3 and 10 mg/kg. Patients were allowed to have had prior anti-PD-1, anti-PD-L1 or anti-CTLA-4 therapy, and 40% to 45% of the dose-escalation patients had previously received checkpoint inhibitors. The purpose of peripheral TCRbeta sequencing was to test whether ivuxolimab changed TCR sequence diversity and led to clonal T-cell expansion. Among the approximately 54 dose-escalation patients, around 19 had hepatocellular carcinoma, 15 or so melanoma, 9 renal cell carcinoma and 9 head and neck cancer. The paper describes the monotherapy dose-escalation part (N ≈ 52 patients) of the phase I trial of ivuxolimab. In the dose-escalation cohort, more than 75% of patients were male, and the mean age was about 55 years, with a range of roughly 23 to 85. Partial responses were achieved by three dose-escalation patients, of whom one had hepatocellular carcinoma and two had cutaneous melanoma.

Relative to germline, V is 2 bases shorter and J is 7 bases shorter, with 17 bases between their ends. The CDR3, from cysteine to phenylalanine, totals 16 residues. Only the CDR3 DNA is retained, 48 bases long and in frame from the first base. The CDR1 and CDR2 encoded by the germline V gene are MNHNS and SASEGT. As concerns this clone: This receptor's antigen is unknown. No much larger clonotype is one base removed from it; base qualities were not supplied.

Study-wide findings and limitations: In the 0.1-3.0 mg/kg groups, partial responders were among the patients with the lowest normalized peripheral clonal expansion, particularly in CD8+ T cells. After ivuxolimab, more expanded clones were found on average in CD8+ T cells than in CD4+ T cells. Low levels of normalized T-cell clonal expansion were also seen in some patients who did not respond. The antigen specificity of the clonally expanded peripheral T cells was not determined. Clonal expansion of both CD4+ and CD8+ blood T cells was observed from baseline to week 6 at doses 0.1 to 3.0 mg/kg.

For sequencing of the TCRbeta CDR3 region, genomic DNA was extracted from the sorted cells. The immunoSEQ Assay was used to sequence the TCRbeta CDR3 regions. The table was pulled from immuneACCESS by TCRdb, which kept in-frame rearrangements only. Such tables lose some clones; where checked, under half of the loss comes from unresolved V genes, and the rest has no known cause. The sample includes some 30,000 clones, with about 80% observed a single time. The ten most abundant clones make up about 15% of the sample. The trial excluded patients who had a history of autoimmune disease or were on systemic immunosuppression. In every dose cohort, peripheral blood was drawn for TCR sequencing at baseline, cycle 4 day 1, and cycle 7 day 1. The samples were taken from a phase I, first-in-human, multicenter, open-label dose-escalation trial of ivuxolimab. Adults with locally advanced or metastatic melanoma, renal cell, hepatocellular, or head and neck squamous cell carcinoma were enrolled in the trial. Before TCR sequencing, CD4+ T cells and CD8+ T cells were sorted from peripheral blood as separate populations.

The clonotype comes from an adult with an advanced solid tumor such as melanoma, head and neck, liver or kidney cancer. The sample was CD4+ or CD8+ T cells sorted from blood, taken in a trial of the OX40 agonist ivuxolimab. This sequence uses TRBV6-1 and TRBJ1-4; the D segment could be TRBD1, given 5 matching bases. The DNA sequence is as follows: TGTGCCAGCAGTGAAATTGGGTCGACAAGGGGTGAAAAACTGTTTTTT. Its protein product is CASSEIGSTRGEKLFF.